This T cell receptor (beta chain) was sequenced in a study of T cell repertoires in breast cancer listed by TCRdb under 2016. About the full investigation: Tumors, lymph nodes and peripheral blood lymphocytes from breast cancer patients, as well as peripheral blood from healthy control donors, were profiled. Tumor-free lymph nodes were processed without enzymatic digestion, and blood samples were separated by Ficoll. Tumors and tumor-involved lymph nodes were minced, digested with Liberase and DNase, and then passed through 70-um and 40-um filters. The study reasoned that TCRs shared between breast cancer patients would target shared antigens, given breast cancer's low mutational burden and rare common mutations. ER+/PR+ status was present in the majority of the 20 to 25 patient tumors that were analyzed for shared TCRs. Nine healthy donors, of an age range similar to that of the patients, were included as controls. Sequencing yielded on average approximately 500,000 sequences per sample and roughly 9.5 reads per input cell.

Libraries were built with emulsion pairing. Unpaired genes were suppressed in a second nested PCR with blocking oligos, after which Illumina adaptors and barcodes were added in a third nested PCR. Each master mix for emulsion RT-PCR held roughly 5,000-260,000 T cells along with C-region, Stepout and V-region primers. The emulsions were generated using the Micellula Emulsion and Purification Kit, and the RT-PCR was run with Qiagen OneStep RT-PCR reagents. The pooled libraries were sequenced on an Illumina MiSeq using paired-end 2 x 250 reads. The paper's data handling went like this. In Galaxy, read pairs were joined and then clipped at the engineered overlap into separate alpha and beta files, and any unclipped reads were discarded. Alpha-beta pairs were assigned using CompleteTCR, a MiTCR-based pipeline in which chains sharing read cluster identifiers are linked by an R script. TCR sequences seen only once, which were about 1-3.3%, were removed as potential sequencing errors. TCRdb passed the public sequencing reads through fastp at Q25 and MiXCR, retaining productive beta sequences. Rows are unified per CDR3 protein, each entry keeping the most common DNA and genes. The V and J calls come from TCRdb's annotation, not from the publication. This sample lists some 37,000 distinct CDR3 sequences; 45% to 50% were detected once. Of the sample, less than 70% is held by the ten largest clones.

The paper as a whole reports these results and caveats: Genuine antitumor clones may have been missed because singleton TCRs were discarded and only part of each tumor was sampled. Emulsion RT-PCR was regarded as qualitative rather than quantitative, because clone recovery was skewed by transcript abundance and primer differences. Possible tumor specificity was suggested for eighteen TCR pairs that were shared across seven or more patient tumors yet rarely found in control blood. About fourfold more TCRs were shared with matched tumor repertoires by tumor-involved sentinel lymph nodes than by tumor-free nodes (around 7.7% versus 2%). TRBV7 predominated among shared TCRs, which may reflect tumor recognition or a mispriming bias from eight TRBV7 primers. Shared TCRs were encoded by various nucleotide sequences, which suggests selection and expansion based on antigen.

The CDR3 sequence holds 13 residues, the cysteine and phenylalanine included. CDR3 DNA only is kept here, 39 bases in frame from base 1. The germline V gene encodes CDR1 MRHNA and CDR2 SNTAGT. Trimmed from V: 4 bases; trimmed from J: 5 bases; junction bases lacking a gene match: 1. The study used an expanded emulsion RT-PCR method with primers for all TCR V genes to analyze paired alpha-beta TCRs of CD8+ T cells. CD8+ T cells were isolated with a CD8 positive selection kit and were then incubated overnight in about 10 IU/mL IL-2 prior to emulsion RT-PCR. This clonotype was seen ten or more times. The specificity of this receptor is unknown. Per-base quality was not reported, and no clone a single base away is much larger than it.

Sequences were obtained from CD8+ T cells. This receptor was taken from a pool of human donors with breast cancer or a healthy control (not recorded which). The sequence is built from TRBV6-4 and TRBJ2-1; 8 middle bases align to TRBD2. The DNA sequence is TGTGCCAGCAGTGGGACTAGCAACAATGAGCAGTTCTTC. Its protein product is CASSGTSNNEQFF.